These 27 T cell receptor beta chains came from one sample sequenced in a study of cytomegalovirus exposure and HLA in healthy donors. The PCR used 60 Vbeta and 13 Jbeta primers. The data were produced by immunoSEQ multiplex PCR, yet TCRdb's version contains in-frame clones alone and is incomplete. The sample contains some 250,000 clones, more than 75% of which appear only once. What was sequenced was PBMCs. These receptors were obtained from a woman in her 40s in good health and CMV-seropositive.

The chain is built from TRBV4-2 and TRBJ2-1; TRBD2 is a possible D gene (6 bases). Deletions cut 8 bases from V and 3 bases from J, with 11 bases between. CDR1 is LGHNA and CDR2 is YNFKEQ in the germline V gene. The CDR3 runs 13 residues. CDR3 residues: CASGGTLYNEQFF. CDR3 bases: TGTGCCAGCGGCGGGACTCTCTACAATGAGCAGTTCTTC.

The rearrangement links TRBV18 to TRBJ2-7; TRBD1 is a possible D gene (5 bases). This CDR3 contains 17 residues. V was shortened by 0 bases and J by 4 bases, with 19 bases between the two germline ends. Germline assignment: CDR1 KGHSH and CDR2 LQKENI. The DNA for the CDR3 is TGTGCCAGCTCACCACCGATAGGCGTCGCCAGGGAATACGAGCAGTACTTC. It specifies CASSPPIGVAREYEQYF. The whole variable domain, filled in from reference TRBV18 and TRBJ2-7, reads NAGVMQNPRHLVRRRGQEARLRCSPMKGHSHVYWYRQLPEEGLKFMVYLQKENIIDESGMPKERFSAEFPKEGPSILRIQQVVRGDSAAYFCASSPPIGVAREYEQYFGPGTRLTVT.

This chain links TRBV5-1 with TRBJ2-5; 8 bases line up with TRBD1. V gave up 2 bases and J gave up 5 bases; unmatched junction bases: 5. From germline, CDR1 is SGHRS and CDR2 YFSETQ. The CDR3 is 14 residues long. In DNA, the CDR3 is TGCGCCAGCAGCTTAACAGGGGGAAGTGAGACCCAGTACTTC. Protein: CASSLTGGSETQYF.

CDR3 residues: CASSLGTGPNNQPQHF. Written as DNA, the CDR3 is TGCGCCAGCAGCTTGGGTACAGGCCCCAACAATCAGCCCCAGCATTTT. The chain links TRBV5-1 to TRBJ1-5; tentatively, D is TRBD1 (5 bases). Germline CDR1 and CDR2: SGHRS and YFSETQ. V lost 0 bases to trimming and J lost 3 bases, with 13 bases between them. The CDR3 length is 16 residues.

The V gene is TRBV19, the J gene TRBJ2-1, with 9 nucleotides matching TRBD2. V was pared by 6 bases and J by 7 bases, with 10 bases of the junction left unmatched. The CDR3 is 15 amino acids. Germline CDR1 reads LNHDA; CDR2 reads SQIVND (reference sequence). DNA of the CDR3: TGTGCCAGTAGATTGACTAGCGGCCTTGTTAATGAGCAGTTCTTC. Protein product: CASRLTSGLVNEQFF. The variable domain in full, completed from reference TRBV19 and TRBJ2-1, reads DGGITQSPKYLFRKEGQNVTLSCEQNLNHDAMYWYRQDPGQGLRLIYYSQIVNDFQKGDIAEGYSVSREKKESFPLTVTSAQKNPTAFYLCASRLTSGLVNEQFFGPGTRLTVL.

The chain combines TRBV5-1 with TRBJ2-5; 7 bases fit TRBD2. With the DNA end fitting TRBJ2-7 better, the J assignment may be wrong. The CDR3 totals 16 residues. The V gene's germline CDR1 is SGHRS and CDR2 YFSETQ. Written as DNA, the CDR3 is TGCGCCAGCAGCTTGGAGGGCGGGGGATCCGCCTACGAGCAGTACTTC. Translated: CASSLEGGGSAYEQYF.

The chain is built from TRBV7-9 and TRBJ1-2; 7 positions agree with TRBD1. Germline assignment: CDR1 SEHNR and CDR2 FQNEAQ (reference sequence). With 0 bases clipped from V and 6 bases from J, the junction kept 4 bases outside the gene matches. This CDR3 region has 14 residues. Here the CDR3 reads CASSLARTGDGYTF. The CDR3 region has the DNA TGTGCCAGCAGCTTAGCGCGGACAGGTGATGGCTACACCTTC.

This clone was counted once. This chain links TRBV4-1 with TRBJ2-5, with 7 positions matching TRBD1. The length of the CDR3 is 15 residues. Germline-derived CDR1 and CDR2 are MGHRA and YSYEKL. The ends lost 0 bases at V and 0 bases at J; junction bases unmatched: 1. The CDR3 region is CASSQEGTDQETQYF. As DNA, the CDR3 is TGCGCCAGCAGCCAAGAGGGGACAGACCAAGAGACCCAGTACTTC.

The rearrangement uses TRBV6-5 and TRBJ1-1; D gene ambiguous. The V gene's germline CDR1 is MNHEY and CDR2 SVGAGI. V gave up 6 bases and J gave up 4 bases, with 12 bases separating them. The CDR3 consists of 13 residues. The CDR3 region has the DNA TGTGCCAGCAGCTCCATTCGGGGCACTGAAGCTTTCTTT. This sequence encodes CASSSIRGTEAFF.

The chain carries TRBV5-1 and TRBJ2-5, with 9 bases aligning to TRBD1. Germline trimming cut 4 bases from V and 2 bases from J; bases unmatched to any gene: 12. Germline V gene sequence: CDR1 SGHRS, CDR2 YFSETQ. The CDR3 covers 17 residues. The CDR3 region is CASSPRHGTGMQETQYF. In nucleotides, the CDR3 is TGCGCCAGCAGCCCTAGGCACGGGACAGGGATGCAAGAGACCCAGTACTTC. Full variable domain (rest looked up from reference TRBV5-1 and TRBJ2-5): KAGVTQTPRYLIKTRGQQVTLSCSPISGHRSVSWYQQTPGQGLQFLFEYFSETQRNKGNFPGRFSGRQFSNSRSEMNVSTLELGDSALYLCASSPRHGTGMQETQYFGPGTRLLVL.

A note on this clone: The sample contains more than one DNA sequence encoding this CDR3. This sequence joins TRBV10-3 and TRBJ1-1, with unresolved D. Trimming took 0 bases from V and 5 from J, leaving 10 bases between them. This CDR3 has 14 amino acids. The germline V gene encodes CDR1 ENHRY and CDR2 SYGVKD. CDR3 in DNA: TGTGCCATCAGTGAGTCGATCGGAGGGACTGAAGCTTTCTTT. Its translation: CAISESIGGTEAFF.

This clone showed up just a few times. The chain employs TRBV10-3 and TRBJ2-1; TRBD2 matches 7 bases. Germline CDR1 and CDR2: ENHRY and SYGVKD. The trim removed 7 bases at V and 8 bases at J, leaving 11 bases unmatched. The CDR3 length is 14 residues. Here the CDR3 DNA reads TGTGCCATCATGAGGGGAGGGCCTGGAGATGAGCAGTTCTTC. This encodes CAIMRGGPGDEQFF.

The rearrangement uses TRBV11-2 and TRBJ2-7, with 9 bases aligning to TRBD2. Germline V gene data show CDR1 as SGHAT and CDR2 as FQNNGV. J gave up 5 bases and V 4 bases, and 21 bases lay outside the gene matches. This CDR3 is 19 amino acids long. This CDR3 reads CASSSSFKASGALQNEQYF. As DNA, the CDR3 is TGTGCCAGCAGCTCAAGTTTTAAGGCTAGCGGGGCCCTCCAGAACGAGCAGTACTTC.

J is TRBJ1-5 and V is TRBV19; TRBD1 matches at 8 bases. Germline V gene lookup returns CDR1 LNHDA and CDR2 SQIVND (reference sequence). Trimming cost V 4 bases and J 2 bases; bases outside gene matches: 4. The CDR3 is made up of 15 amino acids. The CDR3: CASSTGTGRNQPQHF. In DNA, the CDR3 is TGTGCCAGTAGTACAGGGACAGGTCGCAATCAGCCCCAGCATTTT.

The rearrangement joins TRBV4-1 to TRBJ2-1; TRBD2 aligns across 10 bases. CDR1 MGHRA and CDR2 YSYEKL come from the germline V gene. V shed 4 bases and J 8 bases; nucleotides not matched to a gene: 8. There are 15 residues in the CDR3. The DNA of the CDR3 is TGCGCCAGCAGCCGAGGGGCTAGCGGGAGTGATGAGCAGTTCTTC. Its protein is CASSRGASGSDEQFF.

The rearrangement uses TRBV30 and TRBJ1-1; possible D gene TRBD1, 6 bases. CDR1 and CDR2 (germline): GTSNPN, SVGIG (reference sequence). The CDR3 spans 13 residues. The V and J ends lost 3 bases and 0 bases respectively, with 8 bases between them. The CDR3 reads CAWRDSMNTEAFF. CDR3 bases: TGTGCCTGGAGGGACAGCATGAACACTGAAGCTTTCTTT. The variable domain in full, with the rest retrieved from reference TRBV30 and TRBJ1-1, is SQTIHQWPATLVQPVGSPLSLECTVEGTSNPNLYWYRQAAGRGLQLLFYSVGIGQISSEVPQNLSASRPQDRQFILSSKKLLLSDSGFYLCAWRDSMNTEAFFGQGTRLTVV.

This clone appeared once. The chain links TRBV7-9 to TRBJ2-2; D is ambiguous. V lost 0 bases to trimming and J lost 6 bases, with 5 bases between them. The CDR3 loop spans 13 amino acids. The germline V gene has CDR1 SEHNR and CDR2 FQNEAQ (reference sequence). CDR3 in DNA: TGTGCCAGCAGCTTAGCCCCCTCCGGGGAGCTGTTTTTT. It yields the protein CASSLAPSGELFF.

The genes are TRBV30 and TRBJ2-7; 8 bases are shared with TRBD2. V trimming: 4 bases; J trimming: 2 bases; junction bases outside the gene matches: 13. CDR1 and CDR2 (germline): GTSNPN, SVGIG (reference sequence). CDR3 length: 16 amino acids. The CDR3 coding sequence is TGTGCCTGGACCATCACCGGGGGGGGTCCTCCCTACGAGCAGTACTTC. This sequence encodes CAWTITGGGPPYEQYF.

This clone has a handful of counts. The CDR3 protein is CASSDRQGGSPLHF. The CDR3 DNA reads TGTGCCAGCAGTGACAGACAGGGAGGTTCACCCCTCCACTTT. This chain joins TRBV6-4 and TRBJ1-6, with TRBD1 identical over 7 bases. CDR3 length: 14 amino acids. In germline, CDR1 is MRHNA, CDR2 SNTAGT. V was pared by 2 bases and J by 9 bases, with 4 bases of the junction left unmatched.

This clone has only one observation. The chain links TRBV5-1 to TRBJ2-1; TRBD2 matches at 15 bases. This CDR3 is 18 amino acids long. V shed 5 bases and J 2 bases; nucleotides not matched to a gene: 8. Germline V CDR1 and CDR2: SGHRS, YFSETQ. This CDR3 is CASRPGLAGGTPYNEQFF. The CDR3 DNA reads TGCGCCAGCAGACCGGGACTAGCGGGAGGTACCCCCTACAATGAGCAGTTCTTC.

Concerning this clone itself: Germline is not matched at one junction end, which may reflect a read error. This chain uses TRBV7-9 with TRBJ1-1, with 7 bases fitting TRBD1. This CDR3 is 12 amino acids long. Germline CDR1 is SEHNR and CDR2 is FQNEAQ (reference sequence). CDR3 nucleotides: TGTTCCAGCTCCTCAGGGGGACCTGAAGCTTTCTTT. Translation: CSSSSGGPEAFF.

The gene calls are TRBV6-5 and TRBJ2-1, with TRBD2 identical over 13 bases. Unmatched junction bases numbered 10, after V lost 8 bases and J lost 12 bases. This CDR3 has 14 residues. Germline V lookup: CDR1 MNHEY, CDR2 SVGAGI. The CDR3 nucleotides read TGTGCCAGCTACGGGACTAGCGGGGAAAAATCGCAGTTCTTC. This codes for CASYGTSGEKSQFF.

The chain couples TRBV6-6 to TRBJ2-3; D ambiguous. V was clipped by 6 bases and J by 6 bases, with 7 bases between them. Germline V gives CDR1 MNHNY, CDR2 SVGAGI (reference sequence). The length of the CDR3 is 11 residues. The DNA of the CDR3 is TGTGCCAGCAGCTTCTCTGATACGCAGTATTTT. Its protein is CASSFSDTQYF.

This chain uses TRBV4-2 with TRBJ1-5, with 8 bases lining up with TRBD1. Trimming cost V 5 bases and J 7 bases; bases outside gene matches: 4. The germline V gene encodes CDR1 LGHNA and CDR2 YNFKEQ. This CDR3 has 13 residues. CDR3 loop: CASSSDREQPQHF. CDR3 coding DNA: TGTGCCAGCAGCTCGGACAGGGAACAGCCCCAGCATTTT.

V is TRBV11-2 and J is TRBJ2-4; D not certain. The CDR3 runs 14 residues. Germline values: CDR1 SGHAT, CDR2 FQNNGV. Trimming removed 1 base from V and 5 bases from J, with 9 bases in between. The CDR3 DNA follows: TGTGCCAGCAGCTTAGCTCAACTCCAAAACATTCAGTACTTC. Its translation is CASSLAQLQNIQYF.

The chain carries TRBV7-9 and TRBJ2-7; 8 nucleotides line up with TRBD1. The DNA matches TRBJ2-5 better at its end, which makes the J call doubtful. CDR1 and CDR2 from the germline V gene are SEHNR and FQNEAQ (reference sequence). CDR3 size: 12 residues. The CDR3 sequence: CASTHRGETQYF. CDR3 nucleotide sequence: TGTGCCAGCACTCACAGGGGGGAGACCCAGTACTTC.

This sequence joins TRBV7-9 and TRBJ2-3; 8 bases line up with TRBD2. This CDR3 region has 15 residues. The ends lost 0 bases at V and 7 bases at J; junction bases unmatched: 6. From germline, CDR1 is SEHNR and CDR2 FQNEAQ (reference sequence). Written as DNA, the CDR3 is TGTGCCAGCAGCTTAGCGCTGACTAGCGATAATACGCAGTATTTT. As protein: CASSLALTSDNTQYF.